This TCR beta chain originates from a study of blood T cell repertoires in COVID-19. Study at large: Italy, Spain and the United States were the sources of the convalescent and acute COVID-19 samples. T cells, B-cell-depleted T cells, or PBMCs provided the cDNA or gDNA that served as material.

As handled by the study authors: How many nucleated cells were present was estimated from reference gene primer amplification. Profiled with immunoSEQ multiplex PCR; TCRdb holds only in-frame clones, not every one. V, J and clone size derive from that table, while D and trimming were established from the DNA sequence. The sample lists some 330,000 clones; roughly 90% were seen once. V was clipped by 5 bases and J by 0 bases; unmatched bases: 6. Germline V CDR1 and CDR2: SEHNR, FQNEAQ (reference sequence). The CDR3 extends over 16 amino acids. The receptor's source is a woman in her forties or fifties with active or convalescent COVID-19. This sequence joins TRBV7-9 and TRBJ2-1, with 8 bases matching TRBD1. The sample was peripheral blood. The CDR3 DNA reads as TGTGCCAGCAGCCCCAGGACAGGGACCTCCTACAATGAGCAGTTCTTC. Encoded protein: CASSPRTGTSYNEQFF.